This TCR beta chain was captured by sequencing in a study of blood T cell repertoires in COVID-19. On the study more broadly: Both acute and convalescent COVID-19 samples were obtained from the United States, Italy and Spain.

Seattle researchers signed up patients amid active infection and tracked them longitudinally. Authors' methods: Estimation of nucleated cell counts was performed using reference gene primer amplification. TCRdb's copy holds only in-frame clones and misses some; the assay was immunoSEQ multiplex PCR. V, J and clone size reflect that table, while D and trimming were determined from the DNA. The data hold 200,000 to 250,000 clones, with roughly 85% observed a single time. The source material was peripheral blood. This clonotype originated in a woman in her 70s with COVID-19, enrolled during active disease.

DNA of the CDR3: TGCAGCGCCCAAGGGTTGAGCGGGGGGAATACCTACGAGCAGTACTTC. Residues: CSAQGLSGGNTYEQYF. The rearrangement uses TRBV29-1 and TRBJ2-7, with 9 bases fitting TRBD2. CDR1 and CDR2 (germline): SQVTM, ANQGSEA. The length of the CDR3 is 16 residues. Germline trimming cut 7 bases from V and 2 bases from J; bases unmatched to any gene: 15.